The next 17 T cell receptor beta chains were all read from a single sample in a study of T cells in Graves' hyperthyroidism and ophthalmopathy. Amplification yielded TCR beta CDR3 regions, with RNA transcripts as the source. HTBI primers were used for first-round RT-PCR of the TCR CDR3. MiXCR, applied by TCRdb to the multiplex PCR reads, yields one record per CDR3 protein. The sample records about 500,000 distinct CDR3 sequences, approximately 49% being singletons. Material for sequencing was peripheral blood or thyroid tissue (not recorded which). The receptors were gathered from an adult woman with Graves' disease, either hyperthyroidism or ophthalmopathy (not recorded which).

This clonotype was detected only a few times. The V and J genes are TRBV24-1 and TRBJ2-1; the D gene is possibly TRBD1 (5 bases). The CDR3 covers 14 residues. CDR1 is KGHDR and CDR2 is SFDVKD in the germline V gene. V lost 4 bases to trimming and J lost 2 bases, with 8 bases between them. This CDR3 is CATSDPDTYNEQFF. The CDR3 DNA sequence: TGTGCCACCAGTGACCCGGACACCTACAATGAGCAGTTCTTC.

The chain employs TRBV2 and TRBJ1-1; TRBD1 matches 10 bases. V was pared by 5 bases and J by 8 bases, with 5 bases of the junction left unmatched. CDR3 length: 13 amino acids. Germline V gives CDR1 SNHLY, CDR2 FYNNEI. The CDR3 sequence is CASSPGQGKEAFF. Here the CDR3 DNA reads TGTGCCAGCAGTCCGGGACAGGGGAAGGAAGCTTTCTTT.

On this clonotype itself: At one boundary the junction diverges from the germline segment, which might be a read error. The J gene is TRBJ2-5, the V gene TRBV6-1; 10 nucleotides match TRBD2. Germline assignment: CDR1 MNHNS and CDR2 SASEGT. This CDR3 is 16 amino acids long. The CDR3 is CAISEAALAGVETQYF. The DNA of the CDR3 is TGTGCCATCAGTGAAGCAGCGCTAGCGGGAGTTGAGACCCAGTACTTC.

This clonotype was counted at least ten times. The gene calls are TRBV5-4 and TRBJ2-2; 7 bases fit TRBD1. The CDR3 has 15 amino acids. The V gene's germline CDR1 is SGHNT and CDR2 YYREEE (reference sequence). V shed 1 base and J 3 bases; nucleotides not matched to a gene: 3. Here the CDR3 DNA reads TGTGCCAGCAGCTTGATAGGGGGCGACACCGGGGAGCTGTTTTTT. Translating gives CASSLIGGDTGELFF.

This CDR3 reads CAISDSKAATNEAFF. DNA for the CDR3: TGTGCCATCAGCGACAGCAAAGCAGCAACTAATGAAGCTTTCTTT. The chain joins TRBV10-3 to TRBJ1-1; a weak D match, TRBD1 (5 bases). Trimming removed 6 bases from V and 7 bases from J, with 21 bases in between. The CDR3 contains 15 residues. Looked up from germline, CDR1 is ENHRY and CDR2 is SYGVKD.

This chain joins TRBV2 and TRBJ2-6; D not resolved. The CDR3 is 10 amino acids. The V gene lost 6 bases and the J gene lost 6 bases, with 0 bases spanning the gap. The V gene's germline CDR1 is SNHLY and CDR2 FYNNEI. The chain's CDR3 is CASRANVLTF. The CDR3 DNA is TGTGCCAGCAGGGCCAACGTCCTGACTTTC.

Ten or more counts support this clonotype. The chain has TRBV7-9 and TRBJ2-7; 8 nucleotides line up with TRBD2. This CDR3 has 14 residues. Germline V CDR1 and CDR2: SEHNR, FQNEAQ (reference sequence). V shed 2 bases and J 5 bases; nucleotides not matched to a gene: 5. The CDR3 DNA reads as TGTGCCAGCAGCTTACAAGCGGGAGTGAACGAGCAGTACTTC. It specifies CASSLQAGVNEQYF. The full variable domain, rest sourced from reference TRBV7-9 and TRBJ2-7, is DTGVSQNPRHKITKRGQNVTFRCDPISEHNRLYWYRQTLGQGPEFLTYFQNEAQLEKSRLLSDRFSAERPKGSFSTLEIQRTEQGDSAMYLCASSLQAGVNEQYFGPGTRLTVT.

CDR3 sequence (DNA): TGTGCCAGCAGCTCAGGACAGATCTACTATGGCTACACCTTC. This translates into CASSSGQIYYGYTF. The V and J genes are TRBV7-9 and TRBJ1-2, with a weak D call TRBD1 (6 bases). The CDR3 totals 14 residues. V shed 4 bases and J shed 3 bases, with 12 bases lying between them. Germline assignment: CDR1 SEHNR and CDR2 FQNEAQ (reference sequence).

This clonotype appeared a few times. This chain connects TRBV7-9 to TRBJ2-7; tentatively, D is TRBD1 (6 bases). There are 15 residues in the CDR3. Trimming took off 6 bases at V and 0 bases at J, with 15 bases between the two ends. In germline, CDR1 is SEHNR, CDR2 FQNEAQ (reference sequence). The chain's CDR3 is CASSEGQGSSYEQYF. The CDR3 nucleotides read TGTGCCAGCAGTGAAGGTCAGGGGTCCTCCTACGAGCAGTACTTC.

In this sample, this clonotype turned up many times. This chain links TRBV7-9 with TRBJ1-3; D gene unclear. Germline V CDR1 and CDR2: SEHNR, FQNEAQ (reference sequence). Trimming removed 0 bases at V and 4 bases at J, with 13 bases between. This CDR3 contains 16 residues. The CDR3 protein is CASSLAKGEGGNTIYF. CDR3 bases: TGTGCCAGCAGCTTAGCGAAGGGCGAAGGAGGAAACACCATATATTTT. Filled out from reference TRBV7-9 and TRBJ1-3, the complete variable domain reads DTGVSQNPRHKITKRGQNVTFRCDPISEHNRLYWYRQTLGQGPEFLTYFQNEAQLEKSRLLSDRFSAERPKGSFSTLEIQRTEQGDSAMYLCASSLAKGEGGNTIYFGEGSWLTVV.

Only a few counts were recorded for this clonotype. V gene TRBV19 combines with J gene TRBJ2-2; 8 bases line up with TRBD2. The V segment lost 5 bases and the J segment 5 bases; nucleotides outside the gene matches: 10. Germline lookup yields CDR1 LNHDA and CDR2 SQIVND (reference sequence). The CDR3 runs 16 residues. CDR3 coding DNA: TGTGCCAGTAGTGAGTCCGGGAGGGCCGGAACCGGGGAGCTGTTTTTT. It translates to CASSESGRAGTGELFF.

The chain couples TRBV5-1 to TRBJ1-1; D is unresolved. Germline V gives CDR1 SGHRS, CDR2 YFSETQ. This CDR3 region has 13 residues. Deletions cut 0 bases from V and 4 bases from J, with 7 bases between. The CDR3 spells CASSLAAGTEAFF. The CDR3 coding sequence is TGCGCCAGCAGCTTGGCAGCGGGCACTGAAGCTTTCTTT. Variable domain in full (rest from reference TRBV5-1 and TRBJ1-1): KAGVTQTPRYLIKTRGQQVTLSCSPISGHRSVSWYQQTPGQGLQFLFEYFSETQRNKGNFPGRFSGRQFSNSRSEMNVSTLELGDSALYLCASSLAAGTEAFFGQGTRLTVV.

The rearrangement uses TRBV7-9 and TRBJ1-4; D is uncertain. Trimming took off 5 bases at V and 3 bases at J, with 10 bases between the two ends. Germline CDR1 is SEHNR and CDR2 is FQNEAQ (reference sequence). This CDR3 comprises 14 residues. The CDR3 DNA sequence: TGTGCCAGCAGCAAGCGGGAGGCTAATGAAAAACTGTTTTTT. Protein sequence: CASSKREANEKLFF.

The rearrangement links TRBV11-2 to TRBJ2-7; D possibly uses TRBD1 or TRBD2 (5 bases each). Trimming stripped 5 bases from V and 6 bases from J, with 11 bases between. This CDR3 region has 12 residues. The V gene's germline CDR1 is SGHAT and CDR2 FQNNGV. DNA for the CDR3: TGTGCCAGCAGCCCCACCGGGACCGAGCAGTACTTC. Amino acid sequence: CASSPTGTEQYF.

This clonotype was seen a handful of times. This may be a read error, as it is one base from a much larger clone. V is TRBV7-8 and J is TRBJ1-1; 8 bases align to TRBD1. The CDR3 sequence is 15 residues long. The V gene's germline CDR1 is SGHVS and CDR2 FQNEAQ. The V gene end was trimmed by 5 bases and the J gene end by 0 bases; junction bases not matched to a gene: 5. CDR3 region: CASSGGQEVNTEAFF. CDR3 sequence (DNA): TGTGCCAGCAGCGGGGGACAGGAAGTGAACACTGAAGCTTTCTTT.

V is TRBV15 and J is TRBJ1-2; 11 bases are a match to TRBD1. Germline loops: CDR1 LNHNV, CDR2 YYDKDF (reference sequence). This CDR3 spans 14 amino acids. V lost 10 bases to trimming and J lost 8 bases; unmatched junction nucleotides: 12. CDR3 in DNA: TGTGCCAGCAGTCCCGGACAGGGGGCAAGCGGCTACACCTTC. Translating it yields CASSPGQGASGYTF.

J is TRBJ2-2 and V is TRBV19; D remains unclear. The germline V and J ends were trimmed by 4 bases and 4 bases, with 7 bases remaining between them. In germline, CDR1 is LNHDA, CDR2 SQIVND (reference sequence). CDR3 length: 13 residues. For the CDR3, the DNA is TGTGCCAGTAGTAACCAGATCACCGGGGAGCTGTTTTTT. Encoded protein: CASSNQITGELFF.